This T cell receptor (beta chain) was documented in a study of OX40 agonist ivuxolimab in advanced cancers. In germline, CDR1 is LNHDA, CDR2 SQIVND (reference sequence). With 0 bases removed from V and 2 bases from J, the gap between germline ends came to 10 bases. The CDR3 is made up of 15 amino acids. Produced via immunoSEQ multiplex PCR; TCRdb's table is partial and in-frame only. The sample consists of about 36,000 clones, around 82% of them appearing once. On this clone: Its antigen is not known.

Study-level results: Low clonal expansion, among the lowest seen, marked partial responders at 0.1-3.0 mg/kg. CD4+ and CD8+ blood T cells expanded clonally by week 6 at 0.1 to 3.0 mg/kg. Researchers report that CD8+ T cells had, on average, more expanded clones than CD4+.

The rearrangement links TRBV19 to TRBJ2-5; no firm D call. The sample here was CD4+ or CD8+ T cells sorted from blood, taken in a trial of the OX40 agonist ivuxolimab. This sequence originates from an adult with an advanced solid tumor such as melanoma, head and neck, liver or kidney cancer. The chain's CDR3 is CASSIEGPAQETQYF. The CDR3 region has the DNA TGTGCCAGTAGTATAGAGGGCCCAGCTCAAGAGACCCAGTACTTC.